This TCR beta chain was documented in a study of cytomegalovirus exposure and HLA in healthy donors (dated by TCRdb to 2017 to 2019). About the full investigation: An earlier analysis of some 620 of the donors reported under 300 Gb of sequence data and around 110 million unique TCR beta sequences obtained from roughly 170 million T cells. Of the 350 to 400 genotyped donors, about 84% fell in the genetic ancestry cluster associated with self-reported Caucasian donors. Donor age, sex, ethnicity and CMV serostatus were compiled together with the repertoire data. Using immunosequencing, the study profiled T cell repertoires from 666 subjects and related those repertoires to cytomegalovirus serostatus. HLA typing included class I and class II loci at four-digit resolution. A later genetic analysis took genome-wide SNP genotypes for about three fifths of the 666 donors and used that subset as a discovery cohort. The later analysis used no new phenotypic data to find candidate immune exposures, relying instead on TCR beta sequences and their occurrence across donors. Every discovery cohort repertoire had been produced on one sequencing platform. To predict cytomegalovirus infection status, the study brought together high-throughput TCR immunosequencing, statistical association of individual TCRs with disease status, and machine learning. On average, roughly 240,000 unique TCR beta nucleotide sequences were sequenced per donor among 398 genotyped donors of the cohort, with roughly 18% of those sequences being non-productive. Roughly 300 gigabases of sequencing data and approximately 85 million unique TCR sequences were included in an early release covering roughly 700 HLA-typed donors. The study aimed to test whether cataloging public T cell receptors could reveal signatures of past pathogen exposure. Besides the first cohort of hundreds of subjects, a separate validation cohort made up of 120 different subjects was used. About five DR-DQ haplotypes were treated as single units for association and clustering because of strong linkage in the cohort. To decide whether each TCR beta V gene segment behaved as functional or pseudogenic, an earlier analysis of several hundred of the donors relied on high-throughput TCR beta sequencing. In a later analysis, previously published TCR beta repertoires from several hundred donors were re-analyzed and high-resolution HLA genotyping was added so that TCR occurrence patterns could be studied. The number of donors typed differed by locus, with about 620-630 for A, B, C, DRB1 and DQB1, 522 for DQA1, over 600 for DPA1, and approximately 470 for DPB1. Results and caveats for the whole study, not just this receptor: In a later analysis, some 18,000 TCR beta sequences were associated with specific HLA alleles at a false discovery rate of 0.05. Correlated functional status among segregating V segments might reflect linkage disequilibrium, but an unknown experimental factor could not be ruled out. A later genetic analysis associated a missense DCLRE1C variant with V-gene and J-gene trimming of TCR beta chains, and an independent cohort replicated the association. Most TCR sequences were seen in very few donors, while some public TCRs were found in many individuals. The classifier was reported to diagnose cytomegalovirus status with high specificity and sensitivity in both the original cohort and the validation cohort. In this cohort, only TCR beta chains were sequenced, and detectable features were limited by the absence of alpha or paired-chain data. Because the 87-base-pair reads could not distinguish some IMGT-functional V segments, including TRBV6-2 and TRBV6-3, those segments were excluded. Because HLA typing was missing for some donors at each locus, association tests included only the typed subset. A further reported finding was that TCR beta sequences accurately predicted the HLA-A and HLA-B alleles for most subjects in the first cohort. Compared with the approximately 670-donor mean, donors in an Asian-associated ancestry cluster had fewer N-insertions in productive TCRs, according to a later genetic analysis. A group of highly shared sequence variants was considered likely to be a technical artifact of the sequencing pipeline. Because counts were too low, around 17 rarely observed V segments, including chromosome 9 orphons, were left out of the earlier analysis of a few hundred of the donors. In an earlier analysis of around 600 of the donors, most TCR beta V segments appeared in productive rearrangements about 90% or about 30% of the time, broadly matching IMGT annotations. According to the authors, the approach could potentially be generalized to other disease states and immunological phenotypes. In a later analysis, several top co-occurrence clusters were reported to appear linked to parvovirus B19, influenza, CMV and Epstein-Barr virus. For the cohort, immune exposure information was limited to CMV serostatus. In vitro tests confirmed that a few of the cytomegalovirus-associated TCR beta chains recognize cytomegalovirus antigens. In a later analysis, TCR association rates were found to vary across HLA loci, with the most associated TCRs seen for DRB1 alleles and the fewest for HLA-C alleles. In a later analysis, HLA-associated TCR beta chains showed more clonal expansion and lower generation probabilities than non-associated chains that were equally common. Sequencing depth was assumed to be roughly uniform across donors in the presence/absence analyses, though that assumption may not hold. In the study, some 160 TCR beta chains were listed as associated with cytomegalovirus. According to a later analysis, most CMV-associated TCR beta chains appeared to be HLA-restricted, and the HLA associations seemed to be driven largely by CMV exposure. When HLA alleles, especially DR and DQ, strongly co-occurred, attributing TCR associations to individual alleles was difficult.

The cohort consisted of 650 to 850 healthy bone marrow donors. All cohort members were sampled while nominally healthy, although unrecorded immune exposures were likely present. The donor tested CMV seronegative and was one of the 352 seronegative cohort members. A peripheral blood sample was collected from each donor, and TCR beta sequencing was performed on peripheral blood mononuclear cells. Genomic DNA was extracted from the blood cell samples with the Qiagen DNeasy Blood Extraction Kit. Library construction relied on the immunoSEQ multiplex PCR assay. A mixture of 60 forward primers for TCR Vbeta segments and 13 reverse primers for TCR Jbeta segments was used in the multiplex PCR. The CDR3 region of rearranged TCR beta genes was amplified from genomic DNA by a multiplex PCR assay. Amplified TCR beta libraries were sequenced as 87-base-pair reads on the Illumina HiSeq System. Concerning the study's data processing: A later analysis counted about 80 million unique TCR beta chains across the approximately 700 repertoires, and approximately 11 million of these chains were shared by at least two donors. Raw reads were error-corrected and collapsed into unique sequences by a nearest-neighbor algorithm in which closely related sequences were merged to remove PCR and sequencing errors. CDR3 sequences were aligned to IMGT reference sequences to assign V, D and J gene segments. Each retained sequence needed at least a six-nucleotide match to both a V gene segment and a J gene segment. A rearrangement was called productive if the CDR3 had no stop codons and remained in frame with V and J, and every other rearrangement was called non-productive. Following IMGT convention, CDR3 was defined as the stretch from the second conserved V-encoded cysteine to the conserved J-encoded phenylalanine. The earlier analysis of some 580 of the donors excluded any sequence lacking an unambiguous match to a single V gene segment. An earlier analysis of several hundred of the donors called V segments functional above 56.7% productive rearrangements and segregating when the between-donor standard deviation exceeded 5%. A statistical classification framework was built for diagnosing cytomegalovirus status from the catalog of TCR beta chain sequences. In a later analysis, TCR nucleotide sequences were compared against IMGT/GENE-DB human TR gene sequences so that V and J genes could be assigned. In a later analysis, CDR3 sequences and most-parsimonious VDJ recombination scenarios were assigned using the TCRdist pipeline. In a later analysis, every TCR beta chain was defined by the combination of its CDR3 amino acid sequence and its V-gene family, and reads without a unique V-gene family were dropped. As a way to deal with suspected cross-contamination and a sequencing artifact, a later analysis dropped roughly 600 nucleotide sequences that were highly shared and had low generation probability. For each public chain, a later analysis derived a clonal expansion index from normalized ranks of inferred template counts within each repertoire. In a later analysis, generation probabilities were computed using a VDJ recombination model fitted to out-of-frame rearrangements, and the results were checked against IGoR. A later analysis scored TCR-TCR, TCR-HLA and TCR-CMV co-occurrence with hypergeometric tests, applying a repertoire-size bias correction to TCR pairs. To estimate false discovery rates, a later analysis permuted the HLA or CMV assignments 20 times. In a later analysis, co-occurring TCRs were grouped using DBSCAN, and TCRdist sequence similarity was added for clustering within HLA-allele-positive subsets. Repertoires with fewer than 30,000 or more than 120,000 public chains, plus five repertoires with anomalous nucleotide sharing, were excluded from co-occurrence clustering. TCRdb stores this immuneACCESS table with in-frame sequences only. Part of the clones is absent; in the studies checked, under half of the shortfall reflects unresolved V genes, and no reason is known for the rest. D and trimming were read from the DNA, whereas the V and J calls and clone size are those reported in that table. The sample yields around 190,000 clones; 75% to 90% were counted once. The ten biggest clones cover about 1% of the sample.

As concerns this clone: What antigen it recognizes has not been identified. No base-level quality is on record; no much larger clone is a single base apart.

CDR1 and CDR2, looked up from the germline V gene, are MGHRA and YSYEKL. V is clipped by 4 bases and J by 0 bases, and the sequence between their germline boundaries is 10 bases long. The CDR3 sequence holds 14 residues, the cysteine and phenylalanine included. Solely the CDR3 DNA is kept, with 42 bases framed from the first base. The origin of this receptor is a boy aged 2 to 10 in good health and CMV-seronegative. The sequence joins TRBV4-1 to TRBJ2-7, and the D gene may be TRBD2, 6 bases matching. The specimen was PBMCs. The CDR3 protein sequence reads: CASSPRDGSYEQYF. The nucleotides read TGCGCCAGCAGCCCGCGGGACGGCTCCTACGAGCAGTACTTC.